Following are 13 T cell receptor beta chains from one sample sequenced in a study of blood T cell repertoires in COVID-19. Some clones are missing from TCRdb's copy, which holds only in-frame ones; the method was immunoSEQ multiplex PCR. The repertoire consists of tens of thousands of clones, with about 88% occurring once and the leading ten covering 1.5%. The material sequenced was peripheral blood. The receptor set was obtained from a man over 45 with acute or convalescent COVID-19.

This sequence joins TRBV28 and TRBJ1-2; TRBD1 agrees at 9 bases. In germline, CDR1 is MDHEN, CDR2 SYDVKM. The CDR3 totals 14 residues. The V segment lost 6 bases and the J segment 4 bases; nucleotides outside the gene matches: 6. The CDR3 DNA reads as TGTGCCAGCAGCCCCGGGACAGGGAGCTATGGCTACACCTTC. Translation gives CASSPGTGSYGYTF.

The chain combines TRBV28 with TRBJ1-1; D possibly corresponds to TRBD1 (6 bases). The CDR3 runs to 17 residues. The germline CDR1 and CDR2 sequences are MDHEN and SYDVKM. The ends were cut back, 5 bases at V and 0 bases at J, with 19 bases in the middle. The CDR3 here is CASSIGGQTGMNTEAFF. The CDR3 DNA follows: TGTGCCAGCAGTATTGGGGGTCAAACAGGGATGAACACTGAAGCTTTCTTT.

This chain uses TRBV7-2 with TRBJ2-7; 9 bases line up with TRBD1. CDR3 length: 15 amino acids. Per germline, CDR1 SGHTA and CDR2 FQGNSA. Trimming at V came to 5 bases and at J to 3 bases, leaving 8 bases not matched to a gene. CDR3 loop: CASSPEPGQGYEQYV. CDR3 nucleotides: TGTGCCAGCAGCCCCGAACCGGGACAGGGCTACGAGCAGTACGTC.

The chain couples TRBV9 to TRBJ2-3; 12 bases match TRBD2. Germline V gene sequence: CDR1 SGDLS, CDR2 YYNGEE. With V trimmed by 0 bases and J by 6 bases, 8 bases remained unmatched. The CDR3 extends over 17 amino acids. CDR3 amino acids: CASSVVLAGGGSDTQYF. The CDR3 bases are TGTGCCAGCAGCGTAGTACTAGCGGGGGGCGGTTCGGATACGCAGTATTTT. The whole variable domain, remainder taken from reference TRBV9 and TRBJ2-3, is DSGVTQTPKHLITATGQRVTLRCSPRSGDLSVYWYQQSLDQGLQFLIQYYNGEERAKGNILERFSAQQFPDLHSELNLSSLELGDSALYFCASSVVLAGGGSDTQYFGPGTRLTVL.

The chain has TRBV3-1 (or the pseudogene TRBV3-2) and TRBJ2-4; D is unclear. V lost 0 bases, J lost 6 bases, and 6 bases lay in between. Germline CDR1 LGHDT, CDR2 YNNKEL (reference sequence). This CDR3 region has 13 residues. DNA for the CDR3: TGTGCCAGCAGCCAAGAAATCAGAAACATTCAGTACTTC. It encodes CASSQEIRNIQYF.

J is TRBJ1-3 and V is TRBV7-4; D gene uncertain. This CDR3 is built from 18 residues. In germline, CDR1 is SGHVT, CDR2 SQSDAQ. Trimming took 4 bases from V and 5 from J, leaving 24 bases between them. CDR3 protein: CASSSTPSSEDRRNTIYF. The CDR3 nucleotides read TGTGCCAGCAGCTCCACCCCGAGCTCGGAGGATAGAAGAAACACCATATATTTT.

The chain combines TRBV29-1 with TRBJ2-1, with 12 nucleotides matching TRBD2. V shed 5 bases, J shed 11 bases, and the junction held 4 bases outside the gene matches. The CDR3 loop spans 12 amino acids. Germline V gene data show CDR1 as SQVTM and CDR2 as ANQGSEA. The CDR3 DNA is TGCAGCGTTTGGACTAGCGGGACACAGCAGTTCTTC. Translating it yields CSVWTSGTQQFF.

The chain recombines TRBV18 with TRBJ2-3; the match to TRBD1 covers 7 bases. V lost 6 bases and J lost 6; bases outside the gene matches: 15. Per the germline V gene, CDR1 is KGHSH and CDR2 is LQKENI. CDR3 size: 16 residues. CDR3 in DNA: TGTGCCAGCTCTCGGAACAGGGGTACCCGGGTCGATACGCAGTATTTT. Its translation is CASSRNRGTRVDTQYF.

The CDR3 protein is CASSEFRGNTEAFF. The CDR3 DNA sequence: TGTGCCAGCAGTGAATTTAGGGGGAACACTGAAGCTTTCTTT. This chain joins TRBV6-1 and TRBJ1-1, with D tentatively TRBD1 (5 bases). This CDR3 spans 14 amino acids. The V gene lost 2 bases and the J gene lost 1 base, with 8 bases spanning the gap. Germline CDR1 reads MNHNS; CDR2 reads SASEGT.

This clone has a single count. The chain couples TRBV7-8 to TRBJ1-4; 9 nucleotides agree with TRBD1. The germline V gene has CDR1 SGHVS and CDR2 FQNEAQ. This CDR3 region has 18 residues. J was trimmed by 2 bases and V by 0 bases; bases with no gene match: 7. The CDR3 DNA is TGTGCCAGCAGCTTAGCACCGACAGGGGGTTTCACTAATGAAAAACTGTTTTTT. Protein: CASSLAPTGGFTNEKLFF.

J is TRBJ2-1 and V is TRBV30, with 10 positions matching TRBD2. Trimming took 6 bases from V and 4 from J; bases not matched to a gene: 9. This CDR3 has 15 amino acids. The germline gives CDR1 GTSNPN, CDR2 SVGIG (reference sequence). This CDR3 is CACLRTSGIYNEQFF. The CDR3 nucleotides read TGTGCCTGCCTCCGGACTAGCGGAATTTACAATGAGCAGTTCTTC.

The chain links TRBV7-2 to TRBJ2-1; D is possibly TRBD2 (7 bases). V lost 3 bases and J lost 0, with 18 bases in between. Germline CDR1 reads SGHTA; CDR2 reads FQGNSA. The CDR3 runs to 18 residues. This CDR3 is CASSFPTRGGSSYNEQFF. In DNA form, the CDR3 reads TGTGCCAGCAGCTTCCCCACAAGGGGGGGTAGCTCCTACAATGAGCAGTTCTTC.

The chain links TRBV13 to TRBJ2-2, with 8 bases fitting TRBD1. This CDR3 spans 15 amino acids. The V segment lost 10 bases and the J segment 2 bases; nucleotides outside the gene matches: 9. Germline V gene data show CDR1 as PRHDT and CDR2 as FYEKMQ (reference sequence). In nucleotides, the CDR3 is TGTGCCAATACGGACAGGGATCGTAACACCGGGGAGCTGTTTTTT. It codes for CANTDRDRNTGELFF.